This record concerns one TCR beta chain sequence. The data are from a study of shared clonotypes between healthy human individuals. The repertoire was sequenced with immunoSEQ multiplex PCR; TCRdb's copy has only in-frame clones and lacks some. Among almost 700,000 clones listed, roughly nine tenths were seen once. CD8 cells regarded as naive lacked CD45RO, were positively chosen for CCR7, and omitted terminally differentiated effector memory CD45RA+ cells. Per the germline V gene, CDR1 is SGHVS and CDR2 is FQNEAQ. V dropped 5 bases and J dropped 3 bases, with 14 bases sitting between them. This CDR3 contains 14 residues.

The rearrangement links TRBV7-8 to TRBJ2-7; D is perhaps TRBD1 or TRBD2 (5 bases each). Specimen: naive CD8+ T cells sorted from blood. The receptor was isolated from a man aged 30 to 39 in good health. The CDR3 sequence is CASSDRDGVYEQYF. The DNA for the CDR3 is TGTGCCAGCAGCGACCGGGACGGAGTCTACGAGCAGTACTTC.